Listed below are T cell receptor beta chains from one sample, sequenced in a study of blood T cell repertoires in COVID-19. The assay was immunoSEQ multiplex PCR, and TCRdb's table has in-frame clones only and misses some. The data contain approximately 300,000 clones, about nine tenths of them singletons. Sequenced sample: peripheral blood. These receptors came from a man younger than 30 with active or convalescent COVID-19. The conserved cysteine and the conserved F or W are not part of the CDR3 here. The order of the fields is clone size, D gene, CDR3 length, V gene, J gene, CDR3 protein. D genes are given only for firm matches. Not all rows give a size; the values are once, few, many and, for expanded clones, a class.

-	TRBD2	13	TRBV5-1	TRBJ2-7	ASSFYSGGTYEQY
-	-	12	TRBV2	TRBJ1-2	AVLTTGLDYGYT
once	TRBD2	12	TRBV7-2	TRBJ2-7	ASSPRLADYEQY
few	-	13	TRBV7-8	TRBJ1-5	ASSLGGSSNQPQH
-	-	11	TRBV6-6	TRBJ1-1	AERDRLNTEAF
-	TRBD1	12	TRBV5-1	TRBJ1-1	ASSATGSVTEAF
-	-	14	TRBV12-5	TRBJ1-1	ASGLTLGLQNTEAF
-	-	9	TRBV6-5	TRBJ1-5	ASNYNQPQH
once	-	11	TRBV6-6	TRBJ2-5	ASSYRSRETQY
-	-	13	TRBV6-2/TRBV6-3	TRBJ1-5	ASSKSGSSNQPQH
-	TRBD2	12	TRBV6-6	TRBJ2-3	ASSYWEGTDTQY
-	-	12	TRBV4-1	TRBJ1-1	ASSQVGGRTEAF
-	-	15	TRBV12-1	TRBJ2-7	ASSFFLRDRVSYEQY
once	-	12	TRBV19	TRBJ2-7	ASSTGGVLGEQY
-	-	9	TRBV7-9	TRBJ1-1	ATGFFTEAF
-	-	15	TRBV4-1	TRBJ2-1	ASSHYKDSTGLNEQF
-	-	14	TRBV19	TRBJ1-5	ASSIGRQYSNQPQH
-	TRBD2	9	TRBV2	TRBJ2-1	ASTRLAGQF
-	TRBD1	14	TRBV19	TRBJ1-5	ASTAGDRGTNQPQH
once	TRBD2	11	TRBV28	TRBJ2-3	AFSGGSTDTQY
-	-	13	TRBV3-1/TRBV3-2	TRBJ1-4	ASSQEGGGRVKLF
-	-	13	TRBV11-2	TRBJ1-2	ASSRARTGLYGYT
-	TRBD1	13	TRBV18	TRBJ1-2	ASSPGQGQLYGYT
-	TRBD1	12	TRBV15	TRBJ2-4	ATSNRQGGYIQY
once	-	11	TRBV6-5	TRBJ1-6	ASSYSMASPLH
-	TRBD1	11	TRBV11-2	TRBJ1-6	ASSLGDRPPLH
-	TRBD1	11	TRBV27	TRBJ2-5	ASRSGGRETQY
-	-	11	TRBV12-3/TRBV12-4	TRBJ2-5	ASRRTNQETQY
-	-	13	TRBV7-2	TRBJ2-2	ASSLGQTGTGELF
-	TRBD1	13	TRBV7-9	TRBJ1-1	ASSSSLGQGAVAF
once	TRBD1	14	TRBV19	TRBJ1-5	ATRPRGRQTNQPQH
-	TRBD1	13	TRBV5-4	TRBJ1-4	ASSLGTGANEKLF